The clone carrying this T cell receptor beta chain was seen a few times. Its specificity is unknown. In making TCR beta libraries, quantitative 5'-RACE with molecular barcodes was used. TCRdb used MiXCR to reprocess the 5' RACE reads, holding one entry per CDR3 protein. The data contain 750,000 to 850,000 distinct CDR3 sequences, approximately 12% of them seen just once; the ten biggest clones take up around 0.51%. This record comes from a study of CD8 T cells in ankylosing spondylitis. Points from the study as a whole: CD8+ disease-linked clones were present at relatively low frequencies in blood. A motif of 8 or 9 highly homologous TCR beta variants was seen as apparently characteristic of ankylosing spondylitis blood. Disease-associated clones were reportedly significantly overrepresented in matched ankylosing spondylitis synovial fluid.

Germline trimming cut 6 bases from V and 6 bases from J; bases unmatched to any gene: 9. Germline CDR1 and CDR2: DFQATT and SNEGSKA (reference sequence). This CDR3 comprises 14 residues. The TCR comes from a male donor with ankylosing spondylitis. The sample taken for sequencing was blood, either unsorted or a sorted T cell fraction (not recorded which). V and J are TRBV20-1 and TRBJ2-2, with TRBD1 identical over 8 bases. The CDR3 sequence: CSAIKTGVAGELFF. CDR3 in DNA: TGCAGTGCGATAAAGACAGGGGTCGCCGGGGAGCTGTTTTTT.